The 8 T cell receptor beta chains listed next were all sequenced from one sample in a study of T cells after yellow fever vaccination. TCRdb re-analysed the 5' RACE reads in MiXCR, keeping a single row per CDR3 protein. The sample has hundreds of thousands of distinct CDR3 sequences, about 5% seen once. The starting material was CD4+ T cells sorted from PBMCs, obtained on the day of the yellow fever booster vaccination. These receptor sequences come from a man aged 18 to 30 who received the YFV17D yellow fever vaccine.

The chain links TRBV6-5 to TRBJ2-3; a possible D gene is TRBD2 (5 bases). Between the trimmed V and J ends, which lost 7 bases and 7 bases, there was a span of 12 bases. The CDR3 consists of 12 residues. CDR1 and CDR2 (germline): MNHEY, SVGAGI. As DNA, the CDR3 is TGTGCCAGCACTAATACGGGAAATACGCAGTATTTT. It codes for CASTNTGNTQYF.

This clonotype was seen repeatedly, ten times or more. The chain couples TRBV4-3 to TRBJ1-1; D uncertain. CDR3 length: 13 amino acids. V dropped 0 bases and J dropped 7 bases, with 9 bases sitting between them. Germline loops: CDR1 LGHNA, CDR2 YSLEER. The CDR3 DNA reads as TGCGCCAGCAGCCAAGATGCGGAGTTTGAAGCTTTCTTT. Its protein is CASSQDAEFEAFF.

The V and J genes are TRBV5-1 and TRBJ2-2, with a tentative D call TRBD1 (5 bases). The CDR3 totals 15 residues. With 5 bases removed from V and 0 bases from J, the gap between germline ends came to 11 bases. Looked up from germline, CDR1 is SGHRS and CDR2 is YFSETQ. The CDR3 loop is CASRPATANTGELFF. The DNA for the CDR3 is TGCGCCAGCAGACCGGCGACAGCGAACACCGGGGAGCTGTTTTTT.

This clonotype has more than one count but fewer than ten. The chain carries TRBV4-2 and TRBJ2-2; the D is unclear. Germline V gene sequence: CDR1 LGHNA, CDR2 YNFKEQ. V lost 1 base, J lost 5 bases, and 14 bases lay in between. CDR3 size: 16 residues. In DNA form, the CDR3 reads TGTGCCAGCAGCCAAGCCGCAGGCCATAGGACCGGGGAGCTGTTTTTT. Protein: CASSQAAGHRTGELFF.

This clonotype was found many times. This chain joins TRBV4-1 and TRBJ2-5; unclear D gene. V was clipped by 0 bases and J by 9 bases, with 17 bases between them. Germline values: CDR1 MGHRA, CDR2 YSYEKL. This CDR3 contains 15 residues. Here the CDR3 DNA reads TGCGCCAGCAGCCAAGATAGGGTGCGGCAGATCCCCCAGTACTTC. Translation gives CASSQDRVRQIPQYF.

This clonotype was observed a few times. This chain connects TRBV7-2 to TRBJ1-2; a possible D gene is TRBD1 (5 bases). This CDR3 contains 14 residues. Trimming took 1 base from V and 3 from J, leaving 9 bases between them. Germline V gives CDR1 SGHTA, CDR2 FQGNSA. The CDR3 region has the DNA TGTGCCAGCAGCTTAGATAAGGGGTACTATGGCTACACCTTC. As protein: CASSLDKGYYGYTF.

This clonotype was seen repeatedly, ten times or more. The rearrangement links TRBV7-2 to TRBJ1-5; D not resolved. V shed 1 base and J shed 3 bases, with 10 bases lying between them. Germline values: CDR1 SGHTA, CDR2 FQGNSA. The CDR3 loop spans 15 amino acids. CDR3 in amino acids: CASSLVVGTNQPQHF. DNA for the CDR3: TGTGCCAGCAGCTTAGTTGTCGGCACCAATCAGCCCCAGCATTTT.

V is TRBV12-3 or TRBV12-4 and J is TRBJ2-2; D might be TRBD1 (6 bases). V was clipped by 5 bases and J by 5 bases, with 15 bases between them. The CDR3 contains 15 residues. The CDR3 here is CASSRGQGRTGELFF. The CDR3 nucleotides read TGTGCCAGCAGTCGGGGACAAGGCAGGACCGGGGAGCTGTTTTTT.